This is a list of T cell receptor beta chains from one sample in a study of T cell repertoires in cytomegalovirus infection. No cognate antigen is known for these TCRs. TCRdb re-derived calls from the reads in MiXCR, one entry per CDR3 protein. The sample includes under 130,000 distinct CDR3 sequences, roughly 39% seen only once; the top ten take about three quarters. The specimen comprised CD8+ T cells from cultured PBMCs, sampled from culture after CMV antigen stimulation. The receptors were gathered from a human donor in good health (CMV status not recorded). Some clones in this sample may be carry-over from other donors' samples. Both conserved end residues are part of each CDR3. D genes are given only for firm matches. Expanded clones get a size class; other rows say once, few or many, or leave the size out.

j_gene,abundance,d_gene,v_gene,CDR3aa,CDR3nt
TRBJ2-2,NA,NA,TRBV5-3,CASSFGRVLPNTGELFF,TGTGCCAGCAGCTTTGGCAGGGTATTACCGAACACCGGGGAGCTGTTTTTT
TRBJ1-1,NA,TRBD1,TRBV6-6,CASRLQGPEAFF,TGTGCCAGCAGGCTACAGGGGCCTGAAGCTTTCTTT
TRBJ1-2,once,NA,TRBV20-1,CSRTRTENYGYTF,TGCAGTCGAACCCGGACAGAAAACTATGGCTACACCTTC
TRBJ2-2,many,NA,TRBV7-8,CASSLESPGYNTGELFF,TGTGCCAGCAGCTTAGAATCCCCCGGGTACAACACCGGGGAGCTGTTTTTT
TRBJ1-1,NA,NA,TRBV2,CASREQGGYSNTEAFF,TGTGCCAGCAGGGAACAGGGTGGGTATTCCAACACTGAAGCTTTCTTT
TRBJ2-7,many,NA,TRBV13,CASSFLGEQYF,TGTGCCAGCAGCTTCCTCGGGGAGCAGTACTTC
TRBJ2-3,NA,NA,TRBV7-9,CASSPRRGSTLTDTQYF,TGTGCCAGCAGCCCCCGGAGGGGTAGTACACTCACAGATACGCAGTATTTT
TRBJ1-1,NA,NA,TRBV19,CASSLGQTEAFF,TGTGCCAGTAGCCTCGGACAGACAGAAGCTTTCTTT
TRBJ2-2,few,NA,TRBV9,CASSVGVVANTGELFF,TGTGCCAGCAGCGTAGGAGTCGTAGCGAACACCGGGGAGCTGTTTTTT
TRBJ1-2,NA,NA,TRBV9,CASSVGTDYGYTF,TGTGCCAGCAGCGTAGGCACCGACTATGGCTACACCTTC
TRBJ1-1,few,TRBD1,TRBV6-5,CASSPKVERSTGRNTEAFF,TGTGCCAGCAGTCCTAAAGTTGAGCGATCGACAGGGAGGAACACTGAAGCTTTCTTT
TRBJ2-7,few,NA,TRBV29-1,CSVEDPAVPYEQYF,TGCAGCGTTGAAGATCCCGCGGTCCCCTACGAGCAGTACTTC
TRBJ2-3,many,TRBD1,TRBV7-2,CASPPWDRGTDTQYF,TGTGCCAGCCCTCCCTGGGACAGGGGCACAGATACGCAGTATTTT
TRBJ1-6,few,TRBD1,TRBV27,CASSSQGDMWALHF,TGTGCCAGCAGTTCACAGGGGGACATGTGGGCCCTCCACTTT
TRBJ2-3,NA,TRBD2,TRBV11-3,CASSETGLAATAGTQYF,TGTGCCAGCAGCGAGACGGGACTAGCGGCCACCGCGGGTACGCAGTATTTT
TRBJ2-7,NA,TRBD1,TRBV6-6,CASSYSTGVEYEQYF,TGTGCCAGCAGTTACTCCACAGGGGTAGAATACGAGCAGTACTTC
TRBJ1-6,NA,NA,TRBV10-3,CAISEYRSSGQYNSPLHF,TGTGCCATCAGTGAGTATAGATCTTCGGGACAATATAATTCACCCCTCCACTTT
TRBJ1-5,NA,TRBD1,TRBV6-1,CASSEETGVLGNQPQHF,TGTGCCAGCAGTGAAGAAACAGGGGTTCTCGGCAATCAGCCCCAGCATTTT
TRBJ2-5,NA,NA,TRBV20-1,CSAIGPPRRGSVEETQYF,TGCAGTGCTATTGGCCCGCCCCGCAGGGGTTCGGTGGAAGAGACCCAGTACTTC
TRBJ1-2,NA,NA,TRBV7-9,CASSPPAWISYGYTF,TGTGCCAGCAGCCCCCCAGCATGGATCTCCTATGGCTACACCTTC
TRBJ1-6,few,TRBD1,TRBV7-8,CASSSLQGAGNSPLHF,TGTGCCAGCAGCTCGCTACAGGGGGCTGGGAATTCACCCCTCCACTTT
TRBJ1-2,NA,NA,TRBV19,CASSLETAYGYTF,TGTGCCAGTAGTCTCGAGACAGCCTATGGCTACACCTTC
TRBJ2-7,NA,NA,TRBV7-8,CASSLVRNYEQYF,TGTGCCAGCAGCTTAGTTCGGAATTACGAGCAGTACTTC
TRBJ2-3,NA,NA,TRBV5-1,CASSHLSRVGTDTQYF,TGCGCCAGCAGCCACCTCTCGAGGGTTGGGACAGATACGCAGTATTTT
TRBJ2-2,few,NA,TRBV7-6,CASSLVLAGPTGELFF,TGTGCCAGCAGCTTAGTTTTGGCGGGACCCACCGGGGAGCTGTTTTTT
TRBJ2-3,NA,NA,TRBV4-2,CASTPVGDSTDTQYF,TGTGCCAGCACCCCGGTGGGGGATAGCACAGATACGCAGTATTTT
TRBJ2-7,NA,TRBD1,TRBV14,CASSQDVGQGFYEQYF,TGTGCCAGCAGCCAAGATGTCGGACAGGGTTTCTACGAGCAGTACTTC
TRBJ2-5,many,TRBD2,TRBV9,CASSVARGVQETQYF,TGTGCCAGCAGCGTAGCTCGGGGGGTCCAAGAGACCCAGTACTTC
TRBJ1-1,NA,NA,TRBV7-6,CASSLRPEQLNTEAFF,TGTGCCAGCAGCTTAAGGCCAGAACAATTGAACACTGAAGCTTTCTTT
TRBJ2-7,NA,TRBD1,TRBV28,CASSSSGTVYHEQYF,TGTGCCAGCAGTTCTTCCGGGACAGTTTACCACGAGCAGTACTTC
TRBJ2-1,NA,NA,TRBV4-1,CASSQAPWDEQFF,TGCGCCAGCAGCCAAGCCCCTTGGGATGAGCAGTTCTTC
TRBJ2-2,NA,NA,TRBV7-2,CASSLGQGTGELFF,TGTGCCAGCAGCTTAGGGCAGGGCACCGGGGAGCTGTTTTTT
TRBJ2-5,NA,NA,TRBV5-1,CASSPGRNQETQYF,TGCGCCAGCAGCCCCGGACGGAACCAAGAGACCCAGTACTTC
TRBJ1-2,few,NA,TRBV27,CASSPRGSTNYGYTF,TGTGCCAGCAGTCCTCGGGGGAGCACCAACTATGGCTACACCTTC
TRBJ1-6,NA,NA,TRBV27,CASSLIFQNNSPLHF,TGTGCCAGCAGTTTAATCTTCCAGAATAATTCACCCCTCCACTTT
TRBJ2-7,NA,TRBD2,TRBV19,CASRLAGASYEQYF,TGTGCCAGTAGACTAGCGGGGGCCTCCTACGAGCAGTACTTC
TRBJ2-7,NA,TRBD2,TRBV7-6,CASSSVAGGGYEQYF,TGTGCCAGCAGCTCTGTAGCGGGGGGCGGTTACGAGCAGTACTTC
TRBJ2-7,few,NA,TRBV12-3/TRBV12-4,CASRQGGNEQYF,TGTGCCAGCAGACAGGGCGGCAACGAGCAGTACTTC
TRBJ1-5,few,NA,TRBV12-3/TRBV12-4,CASSLWGGDQPQHF,TGTGCCAGCAGTTTATGGGGAGGCGATCAGCCCCAGCATTTT
TRBJ1-2,NA,NA,TRBV7-6,CASSQEGRLGYGYTF,TGTGCCAGCAGCCAAGAGGGGCGCCTGGGATATGGCTACACCTTC
TRBJ2-5,NA,NA,TRBV7-9,CASRGLAETQYF,TGTGCCAGCAGGGGTCTAGCGGAGACCCAGTACTTC
TRBJ2-1,few,NA,TRBV6-1,CASSESGDYNEQFF,TGTGCCAGCAGTGAATCGGGGGACTACAATGAGCAGTTCTTC
TRBJ2-5,many,NA,TRBV6-5,CASSYREGDLAQYF,TGTGCCAGCAGTTACAGGGAGGGGGATTTGGCCCAGTACTTC
TRBJ2-3,few,NA,TRBV6-6,CASSYSVSTDTQYF,TGTGCCAGCAGTTACAGTGTTAGCACAGATACGCAGTATTTT
TRBJ1-2,NA,NA,TRBV27,CASSLSRGSWGYTF,TGTGCCAGCAGTTTATCTAGGGGAAGTTGGGGCTACACCTTC
TRBJ2-2,few,NA,TRBV6-5,CASSPHLWLSNTGELFF,TGTGCCAGCAGTCCGCACTTATGGCTATCGAACACCGGGGAGCTGTTTTTT
TRBJ2-7,NA,TRBD1,TRBV7-8,CASSISGTGDEQYF,TGTGCCAGCAGCATCTCCGGGACAGGGGACGAGCAGTACTTC
TRBJ2-3,few,TRBD2,TRBV6-2/TRBV6-3,CASSPGLAETDTQYF,TGTGCCAGCAGTCCGGGACTAGCGGAAACAGATACGCAGTATTTT
TRBJ2-7,NA,NA,TRBV27,CASSAGTNYEQYF,TGTGCCAGCAGTGCCGGGACAAATTACGAGCAGTACTTC
TRBJ2-6,few,NA,TRBV28,CASSLRLNYRASGANVLTF,TGTGCCAGCAGCCTTCGACTAAACTATCGGGCCTCTGGGGCCAACGTCCTGACTTTC
TRBJ2-7,few,NA,TRBV4-2,CASSPTFGGSSYEQYF,TGTGCCAGCAGCCCCACCTTTGGGGGGTCCTCCTACGAGCAGTACTTC
TRBJ2-1,NA,TRBD2,TRBV28,CASSHGLTSGDSSYNEQFF,TGTGCCAGCAGCCATGGTCTGACTAGCGGGGACAGCTCCTACAATGAGCAGTTCTTC
TRBJ2-5,NA,TRBD2,TRBV6-2/TRBV6-3,CASSYPLAGVETQYF,TGTGCCAGCAGTTATCCCCTAGCGGGGGTGGAGACCCAGTACTTC
TRBJ2-2,many,NA,TRBV7-2,CASSVGDALTGELFF,TGTGCCAGCAGCGTCGGGGACGCCTTAACCGGGGAGCTGTTTTTT